The clone carrying this T cell receptor (beta chain) was seen many times. What it binds is unknown. The sample originates from a study of T-cell reconstitution after alpha-beta-depleted transplantation in children. Study-wide results and limits: TCRbeta diversity was high at day 60 in some patients (a result of surviving recipient T cells and thymic progenitors). By one year post-transplant, T-cell counts and diversity largely arose from T cells that were newly produced. Several hundred expanded graft clones reportedly supplied alpha-beta T cells about two months after transplant.

The authors prepared the TCRbeta library with unique molecular identifiers. In TCRdb, the PCR reads were re-called with MiXCR into one record per CDR3 protein. The table includes some 70,000 distinct CDR3 sequences, 4.9% detected once. CDR3 length: 16 amino acids. V shed 6 bases, J shed 0 bases, and the junction held 6 bases outside the gene matches. CDR1 and CDR2 (germline): DFQATT, SNEGSKA (reference sequence). The clonotype was recovered from a boy under two years old who had a stem cell transplant for acute myeloid leukemia, so the T cells may come from the graft donor. This sample comprised PBMCs, mostly from graft donor cells, obtained 180 days after TCRalphabeta/CD19-depleted stem cell transplant. The J gene is TRBJ2-1, the V gene TRBV20-1; 12 bases map to TRBD2. Here the CDR3 reads CSATSGGTFSYNEQFF. CDR3 DNA sequence: TGCAGTGCAACTAGCGGGGGGACCTTCTCCTACAATGAGCAGTTCTTC.